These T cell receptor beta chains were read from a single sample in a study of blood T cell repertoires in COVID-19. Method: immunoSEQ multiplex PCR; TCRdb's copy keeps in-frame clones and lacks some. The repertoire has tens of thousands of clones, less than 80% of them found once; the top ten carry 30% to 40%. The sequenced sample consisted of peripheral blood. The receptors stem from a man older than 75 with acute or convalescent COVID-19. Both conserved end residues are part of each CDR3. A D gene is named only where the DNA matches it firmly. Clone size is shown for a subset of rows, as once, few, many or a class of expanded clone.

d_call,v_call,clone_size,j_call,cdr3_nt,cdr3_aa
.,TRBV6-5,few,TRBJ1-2,TGTGCCAGCAGTTACTCCGAGGGAGTGGATGGCTACACCTTC,CASSYSEGVDGYTF
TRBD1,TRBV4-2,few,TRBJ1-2,TGTGCCAGCAGCCAAGAGGGACAGGTCTATGGCTACACCTTC,CASSQEGQVYGYTF
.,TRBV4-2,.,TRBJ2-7,TGTGCCAGCAGCCAAGAGTCTCGTCGAAGTCAGGGTCTTTCCTACGAGCAGTACTTC,CASSQESRRSQGLSYEQYF
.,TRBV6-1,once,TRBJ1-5,TGTGCCAGCAGTGAACATAGGGACTCGAGGTGGCCCCAGCATTTT,CASSEHRDSRWPQHF
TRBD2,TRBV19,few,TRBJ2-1,TGTGCCAGTAGTATCCCCCTTAGCGGGGGGCCTGTAGAGCAGTTCTTC,CASSIPLSGGPVEQFF
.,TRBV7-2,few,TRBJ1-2,TGTGCCAGCAGCTTCCTAGAACGGGGATTTGTTGGCTACACCTTC,CASSFLERGFVGYTF
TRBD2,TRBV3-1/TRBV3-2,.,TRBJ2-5,TGTGCCAGCAGCCTACTAGCGGGGGGGCAAGAGACCCAGTACTTC,CASSLLAGGQETQYF
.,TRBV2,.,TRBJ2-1,TGTGCCAGCAGTGGAATCGGCAATGAGCAGTTCTTC,CASSGIGNEQFF
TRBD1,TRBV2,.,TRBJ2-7,TGTGCCAGCAGGACAGGGCCCTACGAGCAGTACTTC,CASRTGPYEQYF
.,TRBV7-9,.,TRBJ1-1,TGTGCCAGCAGCCCGGGGTGGGGCGGGGATGAAGCTTTCTTT,CASSPGWGGDEAFF
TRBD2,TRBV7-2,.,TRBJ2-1,TGTGCCAGCAGCTTACTTCTAGCGGGAAGGTACAATGAGCAGTTCTTC,CASSLLLAGRYNEQFF
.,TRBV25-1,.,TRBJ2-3,TGTGCCAGCAGTAAGTTACTAGTCACAGATACGCAGTATTTT,CASSKLLVTDTQYF
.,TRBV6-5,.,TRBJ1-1,TGTGCCAGCAGTTACGGGGGAGGAGAAGCTTTCTTT,CASSYGGGEAFF
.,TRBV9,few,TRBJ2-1,TGTGCCAGCAGCGTAGAGGACTCCTCCTACAATGAGCAGTTCTTC,CASSVEDSSYNEQFF
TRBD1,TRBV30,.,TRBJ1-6,TGTGCCTTAAAGTTACAAACCGGGACAGGGGTTGGCAATTCACCCCTCCACTTT,CALKLQTGTGVGNSPLHF
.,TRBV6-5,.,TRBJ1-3,TGTGCCAGCAGCCGCCCCGGGATTCGAAACACCATATATTTT,CASSRPGIRNTIYF
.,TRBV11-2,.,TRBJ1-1,TGTGCCAGCAGCTTTCAGTTGGGGCAGGGAAAAGCTTTCTTT,CASSFQLGQGKAFF
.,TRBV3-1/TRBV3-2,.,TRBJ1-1,TGTGCCAGCAGCCAAGGGCTCAGGGCCTACCCGAACACTGAAGCTTTCTTT,CASSQGLRAYPNTEAFF